The 17 T cell receptor beta chains below were found in one sample sequenced in a study of blood T cell repertoires in COVID-19. Generated by immunoSEQ multiplex PCR, the TCRdb table keeps only in-frame clones and is missing some. The sample has roughly 260,000 clones; approximately 86% are singletons. The specimen was PBMCs or T cells enriched from blood (not recorded which). Receptors originate from a woman in her twenties or thirties with acute COVID-19.

V usage is TRBV15 and J usage is TRBJ2-2; TRBD1 agrees at 10 bases. CDR1 is LNHNV, CDR2 YYDKDF, per germline (reference sequence). The CDR3 contains 14 residues. Trimming cost V 8 bases and J 4 bases; bases outside gene matches: 4. The CDR3 DNA sequence: TGTGCCACCGGCGGGACAGGGGCCACCGGGGAGCTGTTTTTT. The encoded protein is CATGGTGATGELFF.

V is TRBV5-1 and J is TRBJ1-1; 7 bases line up with TRBD1. This CDR3 has 14 amino acids. The germline gives CDR1 SGHRS, CDR2 YFSETQ. The trim removed 0 bases at V and 10 bases at J, leaving 9 bases unmatched. CDR3 loop: CASSLGTGIGRAFF. CDR3 bases: TGCGCCAGCAGCTTGGGGACAGGCATCGGGAGAGCTTTCTTT.

The J gene is TRBJ2-1, the V gene TRBV7-9; TRBD2 agrees at 9 bases. V lost 5 bases, J lost 5 bases, and 13 bases stayed unmatched. The length of the CDR3 is 17 residues. Germline loops: CDR1 SEHNR, CDR2 FQNEAQ (reference sequence). This CDR3 is CASSIPLSGGPNNEQFF. CDR3 nucleotides: TGTGCCAGCAGCATCCCTTTAAGCGGGGGGCCGAACAATGAGCAGTTCTTC.

The chain joins TRBV19 to TRBJ2-1, with D hard to call. The CDR3 length is 13 residues. The V end was cut by 3 bases, the J end by 4 bases, with 7 bases between. From germline, CDR1 is LNHDA and CDR2 SQIVND (reference sequence). The CDR3 nucleotides are TGTGCCAGTAGTATGAGCCTTTACAATGAGCAGTTCTTC. Translation gives CASSMSLYNEQFF.

The genes are TRBV4-2 and TRBJ1-1, with TRBD1 matching 9 bases. CDR1 is LGHNA, CDR2 YNFKEQ, per germline. J lost 4 bases, V lost 1 base, and 7 bases had no gene match. This CDR3 is 16 amino acids long. CDR3 loop: CASSQGGTGFFTEAFF. Written as DNA, the CDR3 is TGTGCCAGCAGCCAAGGCGGGACAGGGTTTTTCACTGAAGCTTTCTTT.

V usage is TRBV5-1 and J usage is TRBJ1-2; no firm D call. The CDR3 loop spans 13 amino acids. Germline CDR1 reads SGHRS; CDR2 reads YFSETQ. V was clipped by 2 bases and J by 1 base, with 6 bases between them. CDR3 nucleotide sequence: TGCGCCAGCAGCTTACAGATTAACTATGGCTACACCTTC. Its translation is CASSLQINYGYTF.

The chain is built from TRBV25-1 and TRBJ2-7, with a possible D match to TRBD2 (6 bases). Looked up from germline, CDR1 is MGHDK and CDR2 is SYGVNS. V was trimmed by 1 base and J by 2 bases, leaving 15 bases between them. This CDR3 contains 16 residues. CDR3 in amino acids: CASSESGGTITYEQYF. The CDR3 DNA is TGTGCCAGCAGTGAATCCGGAGGGACGATCACCTACGAGCAGTACTTC.

The CDR3 loop is CASTPGTSGGREQFF. The CDR3 bases are TGTGCCAGCACCCCCGGGACTAGCGGGGGGAGAGAGCAGTTCTTC. The chain employs TRBV7-9 and TRBJ2-1; 15 bases map to TRBD2. With V trimmed by 7 bases and J by 10 bases, 8 bases remained unmatched. This CDR3 spans 15 amino acids. CDR1 is SEHNR and CDR2 is FQNEAQ in the germline V gene (reference sequence).

The chain couples TRBV7-9 to TRBJ2-5; 9 bases agree with TRBD1. Trimming removed 5 bases from V and 4 bases from J; junction bases left unmatched: 11. This CDR3 region has 16 residues. Germline V gives CDR1 SEHNR, CDR2 FQNEAQ (reference sequence). CDR3 in amino acids: CASSTDRTGERETQYF. CDR3 DNA: TGTGCCAGCAGCACTGACAGGACAGGGGAACGAGAGACCCAGTACTTC.

The genes are TRBV18 and TRBJ1-3; 8 bases agree with TRBD1. V shed 5 bases, J shed 0 bases, and the junction held 12 bases outside the gene matches. The germline CDR1 and CDR2 sequences are KGHSH and LQKENI. This CDR3 comprises 18 residues. DNA for the CDR3: TGTGCCAGCTCAACAGGGGGTACAGGGGTCCGCTCTGGAAACACCATATATTTT. It translates to CASSTGGTGVRSGNTIYF.

The rearrangement links TRBV5-5 to TRBJ2-7, with D possibly TRBD1 on 6 matching bases. This CDR3 has 14 amino acids. V was shortened by 2 bases and J by 1 base, with 10 bases between the two germline ends. Germline assignment: CDR1 SGHKS and CDR2 YYEKEE (reference sequence). Here the CDR3 DNA reads TGTGCCAGCAGCTTACAGGGAGTTTCCTACGAGCAGTACTTC. Its translation is CASSLQGVSYEQYF.

The chain employs TRBV7-2 and TRBJ1-1, with D perhaps TRBD1 (6 bases). The ends were cut back, 5 bases at V and 7 bases at J, with 26 bases in the middle. The CDR3 extends over 17 amino acids. In germline, CDR1 is SGHTA, CDR2 FQGNSA. The CDR3 sequence: CASSGSGGGGDPIEAFF. DNA for the CDR3: TGTGCCAGCAGCGGCAGTGGAGGGGGGGGCGACCCCATTGAAGCTTTCTTT.

The chain joins TRBV19 to TRBJ2-7; weak D call: TRBD1 (7 bases). Trimming took off 5 bases at V and 0 bases at J, with 14 bases between the two ends. The CDR3 runs to 15 residues. The V gene's germline CDR1 is LNHDA and CDR2 SQIVND (reference sequence). The CDR3 DNA reads TGTGCCAGTAGTGAATGGGGGGACAGCTCCTACGAGCAGTACTTC. It translates to CASSEWGDSSYEQYF.

The J gene is TRBJ2-1, the V gene TRBV2; 9 bases fit TRBD1. Trimming removed 6 bases from V and 6 bases from J; junction bases left unmatched: 6. Germline V lookup: CDR1 SNHLY, CDR2 FYNNEI. The CDR3 contains 14 residues. CDR3 nucleotide sequence: TGTGCCAGCAGGACGGGGGACAGGGTCAATGAGCAGTTCTTC. This encodes CASRTGDRVNEQFF.

This clone has a count of ten or more. Distinct nucleotide sequences in the sample also encode this CDR3. V is TRBV10-1 and J is TRBJ1-6; the D gene is possibly TRBD1 (6 bases). The V gene lost 1 base and the J gene lost 8 bases, with 9 bases spanning the gap. The length of the CDR3 is 14 residues. Germline V CDR1 and CDR2: WNHNN, SYGVQD (reference sequence). CDR3 in amino acids: CASSELAGDSPLHF. The CDR3 DNA reads TGCGCCAGCAGTGAGTTGGCAGGGGATTCACCCCTCCACTTT.

The chain combines TRBV15 with TRBJ1-2; 8 bases line up with TRBD1. V shed 5 bases and J 5 bases; nucleotides not matched to a gene: 4. The CDR3 has 13 amino acids. Germline V CDR1 and CDR2: LNHNV, YYDKDF (reference sequence). CDR3 nucleotide sequence: TGTGCCACCAGCGGACAGGGTTTTTATGGCTACACCTTC. It specifies CATSGQGFYGYTF.

The genes are TRBV6-2 or TRBV6-3 and TRBJ2-7; 7 bases are a match to TRBD2. This CDR3 spans 15 amino acids. V dropped 2 bases and J dropped 2; count of bases not matched to a gene: 6. Germline V CDR1 and CDR2: MNHEY, SVGEGT. The CDR3 DNA follows: TGTGCCAGCAGTTACCGCGGGAGCGGTACCTACGAGCAGTACTTC. It specifies CASSYRGSGTYEQYF.